This is a list of T cell receptor beta chains from one sample in a study of T cells in Graves' hyperthyroidism and ophthalmopathy. TCRdb called the multiplex PCR reads again in MiXCR, with one record for every CDR3 protein. The table has 690,000 or so distinct CDR3 sequences, roughly a sixth seen once. The sample comprised blood. The receptors derive from a woman between 50 and 59 years old with Graves' hyperthyroidism that later progressed to Graves' ophthalmopathy. Both conserved end residues are part of each CDR3. The D gene is left open where the match is weak. Size values are once, few and many counts, or a class for expanded clones, and some rows have none.

TRBV30	TRBJ1-5	many	.	TGTGCCTGGAGTGACAGGGATCCTCAGCCCCAGCATTTT	CAWSDRDPQPQHF
TRBV6-1	TRBJ1-5	.	TRBD1	TGTGCCAGCAGCAAACAGGGGACTTCTAGCAATCAGCCCCAGCATTTT	CASSKQGTSSNQPQHF
TRBV12-3/TRBV12-4	TRBJ1-1	many	.	TGTGCCAGCAGTACGGACAGTGACACTGAAGCTTTCTTT	CASSTDSDTEAFF
TRBV11-2	TRBJ1-6	many	TRBD1	TGTGCCAGCAGCTCAACCCCACAGGGGGCTTCACCCCTCCACTTT	CASSSTPQGASPLHF
TRBV6-1	TRBJ2-1	.	TRBD2	TGTGCCAGTCTCTCCGGGACTAGCGGGGCATGGGAGCAGTTCTTC	CASLSGTSGAWEQFF
TRBV5-1	TRBJ2-7	.	.	TGCGCCAGCAGCTCGCCGGTGAACGAGCAGTACTTC	CASSSPVNEQYF
TRBV20-1	TRBJ2-3	many	TRBD2	TGCAGTGCTCCAACTAGCGGGGGGCGGCCAGATACGCAGTATTTT	CSAPTSGGRPDTQYF
TRBV7-9	TRBJ2-7	.	TRBD2	TGTGCCAGCAGCTTATGGCTGACTAGCGGGAGTCCCTACGAGCAGTACTTC	CASSLWLTSGSPYEQYF
TRBV20-1	TRBJ2-5	.	.	TGCAGTGCCGAGAAACGAGGGTGGGGAGAGACCCAGTACTTC	CSAEKRGWGETQYF
TRBV4-1	TRBJ2-3	.	.	TGCGCCAGCAGCCGCCCCCCCGGAGATACGCAGTATTTT	CASSRPPGDTQYF
TRBV6-2/TRBV6-3	TRBJ1-4	.	TRBD1	TGTGCCAGCAGTTACTCCAAACGACAGGGAGAAAAACTGTTTTTT	CASSYSKRQGEKLFF
TRBV12-3/TRBV12-4	TRBJ1-5	many	.	TGTGCCAGCAGCGACAGGTCGAATATCCAGCCCCAGCATTTT	CASSDRSNIQPQHF
TRBV5-4	TRBJ2-5	.	.	TGTGCCAGCAGCCCCCGGGAGAGGGGGATCTTAACGGAGACCCAGTACTTC	CASSPRERGILTETQYF
TRBV9	TRBJ1-1	many	.	TGTGCCAGCAGCGGCTCTAGGGGGGACACTGAAGCTTTCTTT	CASSGSRGDTEAFF
TRBV7-9	TRBJ1-2	few	TRBD1	TGTGCCAGCAGCTTAGGGACAGGGCGGCCGTATGGCTACACCTTC	CASSLGTGRPYGYTF